These 7 T cell receptor beta chains originate from one sample sequenced in a study of T cell responses to AZD1222 COVID-19 vaccine. Here immunoSEQ multiplex PCR was the method, and the copy in TCRdb shows in-frame clones only, minus some. The sample lists fewer than 150,000 clones; around 93% were seen once. The starting material was peripheral blood, obtained on day 0 of AZD1222 vaccination. The receptors were sampled from an adult in good health.

V usage is TRBV6-2 or TRBV6-3 and J usage is TRBJ1-4; D possibly corresponds to TRBD1 (6 bases). Germline V gene lookup returns CDR1 MNHEY and CDR2 SVGEGT. V was shortened by 0 bases and J by 5 bases, with 13 bases between the two germline ends. The CDR3 consists of 16 residues. CDR3 in amino acids: CASSYSNQGRNEKLFF. The CDR3, as DNA: TGTGCCAGCAGTTACTCGAACCAGGGGCGGAATGAAAAACTGTTTTTT.

The chain links TRBV7-8 to TRBJ1-2; D unclear. CDR1 and CDR2 (germline): SGHVS, FQNEAQ. The V end lost 5 bases, the J end lost 1 base, and 8 bases lay between the germline ends. This CDR3 has 13 amino acids. The CDR3: CASSREGNYGYTF. The CDR3 region has the DNA TGTGCCAGCAGCCGAGAGGGTAACTATGGCTACACCTTC.

The chain joins TRBV4-2 to TRBJ2-2; no reliable D call. This CDR3 is 13 amino acids long. From germline, CDR1 is LGHNA and CDR2 YNFKEQ. V was pared by 4 bases and J by 7 bases, with 10 bases between. The CDR3 spells CASSLSKSGELFF. The CDR3 bases are TGTGCCAGCAGCCTGTCCAAGAGCGGGGAGCTGTTTTTT.

The rearrangement joins TRBV19 to TRBJ1-2, with 7 bases aligning to TRBD1. Per germline, CDR1 LNHDA and CDR2 SQIVND (reference sequence). The CDR3 consists of 15 residues. V lost 5 bases to trimming and J lost 1 base; unmatched junction nucleotides: 7. CDR3 protein: CASSRTGTVNYGYTF. CDR3 nucleotides: TGTGCCAGTAGTCGGACCGGGACAGTTAACTATGGCTACACCTTC.

J is TRBJ1-1 and V is TRBV4-3; D is unresolved. The germline gives CDR1 LGHNA, CDR2 YSLEER. The ends were cut back, 1 base at V and 5 bases at J, with 5 bases in the middle. The length of the CDR3 is 12 residues. DNA for the CDR3: TGCGCCAGCAGCCAAGGCGTGACTGAAGCTTTCTTT. Protein product: CASSQGVTEAFF.

This chain joins TRBV7-2 and TRBJ2-5, with 9 bases fitting TRBD2. V lost 5 bases and J lost 2; bases outside the gene matches: 3. The CDR3 runs 14 residues. CDR1 is SGHTA and CDR2 is FQGNSA in the germline V gene. Here the CDR3 DNA reads TGTGCCAGCAGCATGGGACTAGCTCAAGAGACCCAGTACTTC. Its translation is CASSMGLAQETQYF.

This clone showed up just once. The CDR3 nucleotides read TGTGCCATCAGTGAGCTAACGACAGCATATGGCTACACCTTC. Amino acids: CAISELTTAYGYTF. The chain combines TRBV10-3 with TRBJ1-2; D might be TRBD1 (5 bases). Germline CDR1 ENHRY, CDR2 SYGVKD. Trimming removed 2 bases at V and 5 bases at J, with 12 bases between. CDR3 length equals 14 residues.